Below, 2 T cell receptor beta chains from the same sample are listed, as sequenced in a study of cytomegalovirus exposure and HLA in healthy donors listed by TCRdb under 2017. To prepare the library, the immunoSEQ multiplex PCR assay was applied. For the multiplex PCR, a mixture combining 60 forward primers for TCR Vbeta segments and 13 reverse primers for TCR Jbeta segments was used. In its TCRdb copy, this immuneACCESS table keeps in-frame sequences only and misses some clones. Where compared with another copy, unresolved V genes explain less than half of these, and the others have no known cause. The sample table lists 100,000 to 150,000 clones, around 70% of them with a count of one. The top ten hold 2.5% to 3% of the sample. The sequenced sample was PBMCs. The receptors stem from a human donor in good health.

The chain combines TRBV13 with TRBJ2-2; TRBD2 matches 10 bases. V was pared by 3 bases and J by 3 bases, with 19 bases of the junction left unmatched. The CDR3 is made up of 21 amino acids. Germline V CDR1 and CDR2: PRHDT, FYEKMQ (reference sequence). This chain's CDR3 is CASSFTTSGTKTGGDTGELFF. The CDR3 DNA sequence: TGTGCCAGCAGCTTTACCACTAGCGGGACTAAAACCGGGGGTGACACCGGGGAGCTGTTTTTT. Based on the CDR3 plus reference TRBV13 and TRBJ2-2, the full variable domain is AAGVIQSPRHLIKEKRETATLKCYPIPRHDTVYWYQQGPGQDPQFLISFYEKMQSDKGSIPDRFSAQQFSDYHSELNMSSLELGDSALYFCASSFTTSGTKTGGDTGELFFGEGSRLTVL.

The gene calls are TRBV14 and TRBJ1-1; D is undetermined. Trimming removed 6 bases at V and 0 bases at J, with 11 bases between. CDR3 length: 14 amino acids. Germline CDR1 reads SGHDN; CDR2 reads FVKESK. CDR3 DNA: TGTGCCAGCAGACCCTCCGGGTTGAACACTGAAGCTTTCTTT. The encoded protein is CASRPSGLNTEAFF. Looking up the rest from reference TRBV14 and TRBJ1-1 gives the full variable domain: EAGVTQFPSHSVIEKGQTVTLRCDPISGHDNLYWYRRVMGKEIKFLLHFVKESKQDESGMPNNRFLAERTGGTYSTLKVQPAELEDSGVYFCASRPSGLNTEAFFGQGTRLTVV.